This T cell receptor (beta chain) comes out of a study of blood T cell repertoires in COVID-19. TCRdb's table, derived via immunoSEQ multiplex PCR, lists solely in-frame clones and lacks some. The repertoire holds hundreds of thousands of clones, with 70% to 90% as singletons. This CDR3 contains 16 residues. V lost 4 bases to trimming and J lost 2 bases, with 15 bases between them. The germline gives CDR1 SGHDT, CDR2 YYEEEE. The J gene is TRBJ1-4, the V gene TRBV5-6, with D unresolved. The origin of this receptor is a man between 35 and 55 years old with acute or convalescent COVID-19. The sample taken for sequencing was peripheral blood. The CDR3 reads CASSLRLSSTNEKLFF. The CDR3 region has the DNA TGTGCCAGCAGCCTGAGACTGTCCTCTACTAATGAAAAACTGTTTTTT. The full variable domain, in which reference TRBV5-6 and TRBJ1-4 provide the parts outside the CDR3, is DAGVTQSPTHLIKTRGQQVTLRCSPKSGHDTVSWYQQALGQGPQFIFQYYEEEERQRGNFPDRFSGHQFPNYSSELNVNALLLGDSALYLCASSLRLSSTNEKLFFGSGTQLSVL.